A single sample gave rise to the 6 T cell receptor beta chains below, sequenced in a study of blood T cell repertoires in COVID-19. Sequencing was performed with immunoSEQ multiplex PCR; in TCRdb, only in-frame clones are kept and a portion is missing. The table shows under 500,000 clones, with around nine tenths occurring only once. The sequenced sample was PBMCs or T cells enriched from blood (not recorded which). The receptor source for this set is a woman between 18 and 29 years old with acute COVID-19.

The chain recombines TRBV18 with TRBJ1-5; no reliable D call. With 1 base removed from V and 0 bases from J, the gap between germline ends came to 10 bases. This CDR3 comprises 16 residues. Germline V CDR1 and CDR2: KGHSH, LQKENI. The DNA of the CDR3 is TGTGCCAGCTCACCACGCGCGGATAATAGCAATCAGCCCCAGCATTTT. Translation gives CASSPRADNSNQPQHF.

The chain employs TRBV5-1 and TRBJ1-1; TRBD1 agrees at 7 bases. This CDR3 is built from 14 residues. In germline, CDR1 is SGHRS, CDR2 YFSETQ. V gave up 3 bases and J gave up 1 base; unmatched junction bases: 3. The CDR3 DNA follows: TGCGCCAGCAGCTCTAACAGGGGGAACACTGAAGCTTTCTTT. It specifies CASSSNRGNTEAFF.

This rearrangement joins TRBV2 to TRBJ1-5; D unclear. Trimming pared 5 bases from V and 2 bases from J, leaving 10 bases between. The CDR3 totals 14 residues. The germline V gene encodes CDR1 SNHLY and CDR2 FYNNEI. As DNA, the CDR3 is TGTGCCAGCAGTCCCAAGCGGGGCAATCAGCCCCAGCATTTT. Translated, it gives CASSPKRGNQPQHF.

The chain is built from TRBV2 and TRBJ2-1, with 11 positions matching TRBD1. J lost 4 bases, V lost 5 bases, and 16 bases had no gene match. The CDR3 runs 19 residues. Germline-derived CDR1 and CDR2 are SNHLY and FYNNEI. CDR3 in amino acids: CASSRGRTGGTLDYNEQFF. The CDR3 nucleotides are TGTGCCAGCAGTAGAGGGAGGACAGGGGGCACTCTAGATTACAATGAGCAGTTCTTC.

The gene calls are TRBV14 and TRBJ1-5; no clear D. Germline assignment: CDR1 SGHDN and CDR2 FVKESK. This CDR3 contains 11 residues. Trimming pared 4 bases from V and 5 bases from J, leaving 3 bases between. CDR3 coding DNA: TGTGCCAGCAGCCTAGATCAGCCCCAGCATTTT. Protein product: CASSLDQPQHF.

This clone came up a few times. V usage is TRBV5-1 and J usage is TRBJ2-7; D might be TRBD2 (5 bases). Germline-derived CDR1 and CDR2 are SGHRS and YFSETQ. CDR3 length equals 15 residues. The V and J ends lost 4 bases and 2 bases respectively, with 16 bases between them. The chain's CDR3 is CASSPHEGETYEQYF. The CDR3 region has the DNA TGCGCCAGCAGCCCCCACGAGGGAGAAACCTACGAGCAGTACTTC.